These T cell receptor beta chains were read from a single sample in a study of blood T cell repertoires in COVID-19. The protocol was immunoSEQ multiplex PCR, while the TCRdb copy is restricted to in-frame clones and leaves out a portion. In the table there are 200,000 to 250,000 clones, about 80% of which are singletons. Sequenced input: PBMCs or T cells enriched from blood (not recorded which). The receptors were gathered from a woman aged 40 to 55 with acute COVID-19. CDR3s include the opening cysteine and the closing phenylalanine or tryptophan. D genes are given only for firm matches. Expanded clones get a size class; other rows say once, few or many, or leave the size out.

V,D,size,J,CDR3,DNA
TRBV10-2,-,-,TRBJ1-1,CASSGQAGTEAFF,TGCGCCAGCAGTGGACAGGCGGGCACTGAAGCTTTCTTT
TRBV7-9,-,-,TRBJ1-1,CASSLSGGTEAFF,TGTGCCAGCAGCTTGAGTGGAGGTACTGAAGCTTTCTTT
TRBV19,-,-,TRBJ1-2,CASTGANYGYTF,TGTGCCAGTACAGGGGCGAACTATGGCTACACCTTC
TRBV7-8,-,-,TRBJ1-1,CASSQTPNTEAFF,TGTGCCAGCAGCCAGACACCGAACACTGAAGCTTTCTTT
TRBV27,-,-,TRBJ2-2,CASAAGASNTGELFF,TGTGCCAGCGCTGCGGGGGCCTCGAACACCGGGGAGCTGTTTTTT
TRBV3-1/TRBV3-2,-,-,TRBJ1-1,CASSLRQKGRNGEAFF,TGTGCCAGCAGTCTCCGACAGAAAGGGAGGAACGGTGAAGCTTTCTTT
TRBV6-5,TRBD1,-,TRBJ1-2,CASSWDRGRGGYTF,TGTGCCAGCAGTTGGGACAGGGGGCGGGGTGGCTACACCTTC
TRBV7-2,-,once,TRBJ2-2,CASSLEGRGGELFF,TGTGCCAGCAGCTTAGAAGGAAGGGGCGGGGAGCTGTTTTTT
TRBV9,-,-,TRBJ2-1,CASSPRGDEQFF,TGTGCCAGCAGTCCCAGGGGGGATGAGCAGTTCTTC
TRBV5-4,-,-,TRBJ1-3,CASSRTGSGNTIYF,TGTGCCAGCAGCCGAACAGGGTCTGGAAACACCATATATTTT
TRBV7-6,TRBD1,-,TRBJ1-2,CASSPGQGNYGYTF,TGTGCCAGCAGCCCGGGACAGGGCAACTATGGCTACACCTTC
TRBV19,TRBD1,few,TRBJ1-4,CASRETGGGEKLFF,TGTGCCAGTAGGGAGACAGGGGGAGGAGAAAAACTGTTTTTT
TRBV4-3,-,-,TRBJ2-6,CASSQEGGPSGANVLTF,TGCGCCAGCAGCCAAGAAGGGGGTCCCTCTGGGGCCAACGTCCTGACTTTC
TRBV6-2/TRBV6-3,TRBD1,few,TRBJ1-6,CASSADRSSYNSPLHF,TGTGCCAGCAGTGCGGACAGGAGCTCCTATAATTCACCCCTCCACTTT
TRBV28,-,-,TRBJ2-1,CASSLVFSMDEQFF,TGTGCCAGCAGTTTAGTCTTCAGTATGGATGAGCAGTTCTTC
TRBV18,TRBD2,few,TRBJ2-5,CASSPGLGETQYF,TGTGCCAGCTCACCGGGACTAGGGGAGACCCAGTACTTC
TRBV11-2,-,-,TRBJ1-2,CASSLTGGDYGYTF,TGTGCCAGCAGCTTAACTGGGGGCGACTATGGCTACACCTTC
TRBV24-1,TRBD1,once,TRBJ1-4,CATSEGTEGTEKLFF,TGTGCCACCAGTGAGGGGACAGAGGGGACTGAAAAACTGTTTTTT
TRBV5-8,-,-,TRBJ1-4,CASSLVATNEKLFF,TGTGCCAGCAGCCTAGTTGCAACTAATGAAAAACTGTTTTTT
TRBV7-9,TRBD1,-,TRBJ1-5,CASSLVSHRGRNQPQHF,TGTGCCAGCAGCTTAGTATCGCACAGGGGAAGAAATCAGCCCCAGCATTTT
TRBV19,TRBD1,-,TRBJ1-1,CASSSGQGVGAFF,TGTGCCAGTAGTTCCGGACAGGGGGTAGGGGCTTTCTTT
TRBV7-8,-,-,TRBJ2-5,CASSLGASRGETQYF,TGTGCCAGCAGCTTAGGGGCTAGTCGGGGGGAGACCCAGTACTTC
TRBV15,-,-,TRBJ2-7,CATSRDRGSYEQYF,TGTGCCACCAGCAGAGACAGGGGATCCTACGAGCAGTACTTC
TRBV9,TRBD2,-,TRBJ2-1,CASSPGLAPNNEQFF,TGTGCCAGCAGCCCCGGACTAGCTCCCAACAATGAGCAGTTCTTC
TRBV7-8,-,-,TRBJ1-2,CASSLDGSGTSGISYGYTF,TGTGCCAGCAGCTTAGATGGATCCGGGACATCAGGCATTAGCTATGGCTACACCTTC
TRBV7-4,TRBD1,once,TRBJ2-7,CASSFLQGAEQYF,TGTGCCAGCAGCTTCTTACAGGGGGCCGAGCAGTACTTC
TRBV2,-,-,TRBJ1-5,CASTVGQNNQPQHF,TGTGCCAGCACAGTTGGACAGAACAATCAGCCCCAGCATTTT
TRBV30,TRBD2,-,TRBJ2-7,CAWSVSSGVYEQYF,TGTGCCTGGAGTGTGAGCAGCGGGGTCTACGAGCAGTACTTC
TRBV19,TRBD1,-,TRBJ1-5,CANTDRGYQPQHF,TGTGCCAATACGGACAGGGGGTATCAGCCCCAGCATTTT
TRBV27,-,-,TRBJ1-5,CASSLLAQPQHF,TGTGCCAGCAGTTTATTAGCTCAGCCCCAGCATTTT
TRBV7-9,-,once,TRBJ1-1,CASSLAGTEAFF,TGTGCCAGCAGCCTTGCGGGCACTGAAGCTTTCTTT
TRBV15,-,-,TRBJ1-1,CATSRSNRMGTEAFF,TGTGCCACCAGCAGATCTAACAGAATGGGCACTGAAGCTTTCTTT
TRBV7-3,-,-,TRBJ2-2,CASSPGVAGELFF,TGTGCCAGCAGCCCCGGGGTCGCCGGGGAGCTGTTTTTT
TRBV30,TRBD1,few,TRBJ2-7,CAWSLGQGIFDEQYF,TGTGCCTGGAGTTTGGGACAGGGCATTTTCGACGAGCAGTACTTC
TRBV7-3,TRBD2,-,TRBJ2-1,CASSLSGSSGSPYNEQFF,TGTGCCAGCAGCTTAAGTGGGTCTAGCGGGAGCCCTTACAATGAGCAGTTCTTC
TRBV4-3,TRBD2,-,TRBJ2-1,CASSQDLAGGGKQQFF,TGCGCCAGCAGCCAAGATTTAGCGGGGGGAGGAAAACAGCAGTTCTTC
TRBV19,-,-,TRBJ1-3,CASSSSTVSGNTIYF,TGTGCCAGTAGTTCCTCGACAGTCTCTGGAAACACCATATATTTT
TRBV3-1/TRBV3-2,-,-,TRBJ1-6,CASSQDNLGSPLHF,TGTGCCAGCAGCCAGGACAACTTAGGTTCACCCCTCCACTTT
TRBV2,-,-,TRBJ2-1,CASKPWGGQYNEQFF,TGTGCCAGCAAGCCGTGGGGGGGGCAGTACAATGAGCAGTTCTTC
TRBV3-1/TRBV3-2,-,-,TRBJ1-1,CASSQDWANTEAFF,TGTGCCAGCAGCCAAGATTGGGCCAACACTGAAGCTTTCTTT
TRBV19,TRBD1,few,TRBJ1-5,CASSTDREGNQPQHF,TGTGCCAGTAGTACGGACAGGGAAGGGAATCAGCCCCAGCATTTT
TRBV5-1,-,few,TRBJ1-1,CASSVDLNTEAFF,TGCGCCAGCAGCGTTGACTTGAACACTGAAGCTTTCTTT
TRBV24-1,TRBD1,-,TRBJ2-1,CATSGSGTGGFDEQFF,TGTGCCACCAGTGGCTCCGGGACAGGGGGCTTCGATGAGCAGTTCTTC
TRBV5-8,TRBD1,-,TRBJ1-6,CASSWDRGYNSPLHF,TGTGCCAGCAGCTGGGACAGGGGTTATAATTCACCCCTCCACTTT
TRBV14,-,-,TRBJ2-7,CASSYGPYEQYF,TGTGCCAGCAGTTATGGGCCGTACGAGCAGTACTTC
TRBV27,TRBD1,-,TRBJ1-5,CASRRDSRVGNQPQHF,TGTGCCAGCAGGAGGGACAGCCGGGTGGGCAATCAGCCCCAGCATTTT
TRBV5-6,TRBD1,-,TRBJ1-1,CASSLNRGSRPFF,TGTGCCAGCAGCTTAAACAGGGGAAGTAGGCCTTTCTTT
TRBV7-9,TRBD2,-,TRBJ2-7,CASSLVGDYYEQYF,TGTGCCAGCAGCTTAGTCGGGGACTACTACGAGCAGTACTTC
TRBV3-1/TRBV3-2,TRBD2,-,TRBJ2-7,CASSHHGLAGGLPYEQYF,TGTGCCAGCAGCCACCACGGACTAGCGGGGGGCCTCCCCTACGAGCAGTACTTC
TRBV28,-,-,TRBJ1-1,CASSLPRGGTEAFF,TGTGCCAGCAGTCTCCCGAGGGGGGGCACTGAAGCTTTCTTT
TRBV2,-,-,TRBJ2-7,CASSEPIYEQYF,TGTGCCAGCAGTGAACCCATCTACGAGCAGTACTTC
TRBV10-1,-,-,TRBJ1-1,CASSPGHPKAFF,TGCGCCAGCAGTCCCGGACACCCCAAAGCTTTCTTT
TRBV7-3,TRBD1,-,TRBJ2-7,CASSSDRGYEQYF,TGTGCCAGCAGCTCTGACAGGGGCTACGAGCAGTACTTC
TRBV28,-,-,TRBJ2-1,CASQTGQPYNEQFF,TGTGCCAGTCAAACAGGGCAGCCCTACAATGAGCAGTTCTTC
TRBV30,TRBD1,-,TRBJ1-5,CAWSGTGGPYSNQPQHF,TGTGCCTGGAGTGGGACAGGGGGACCCTATAGCAATCAGCCCCAGCATTTT